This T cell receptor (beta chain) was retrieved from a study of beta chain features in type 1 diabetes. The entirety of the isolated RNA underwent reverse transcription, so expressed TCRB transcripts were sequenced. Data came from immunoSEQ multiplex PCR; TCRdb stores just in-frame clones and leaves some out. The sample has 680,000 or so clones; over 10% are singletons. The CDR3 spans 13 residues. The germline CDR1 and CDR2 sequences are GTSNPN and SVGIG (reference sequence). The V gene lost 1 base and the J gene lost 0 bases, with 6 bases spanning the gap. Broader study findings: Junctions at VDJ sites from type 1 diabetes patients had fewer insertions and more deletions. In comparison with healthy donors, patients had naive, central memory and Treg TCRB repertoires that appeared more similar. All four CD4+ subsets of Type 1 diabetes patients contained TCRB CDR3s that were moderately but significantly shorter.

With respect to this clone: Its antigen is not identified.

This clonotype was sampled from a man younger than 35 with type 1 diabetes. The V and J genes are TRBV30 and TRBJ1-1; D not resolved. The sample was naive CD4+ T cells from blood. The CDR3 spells CAWSGRMNTEAFF. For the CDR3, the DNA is TGTGCCTGGAGTGGGCGGATGAACACTGAAGCTTTCTTT.